This is a list of T cell receptor beta chains from one sample in a study of cytomegalovirus exposure and HLA in healthy donors. Clones were read by immunoSEQ multiplex PCR, and TCRdb kept only the in-frame ones, dropping some. The sample lists around 200,000 clones; about 80% were seen once. Sequences were obtained from PBMCs. These receptors were obtained from a man younger than 40 in good health and CMV-seronegative. Each CDR3 is given with its conserved first and last residue. D genes are given only for firm matches. Size values are once, few and many counts, or a class for expanded clones, and some rows have none.

V: TRBV28; J: TRBJ1-4; size: once; D: NA; CDR3: CASFVREGEKLFF; DNA: TGTGCCAGCTTTGTCAGGGAGGGCGAAAAACTGTTTTTT
V: TRBV7-9; J: TRBJ2-5; size: once; D: TRBD2; CDR3: CASSLGGLAGQETQYF; DNA: TGTGCCAGCAGCTTAGGGGGGCTAGCGGGACAAGAGACCCAGTACTTC
V: TRBV19; J: TRBJ2-1; size: NA; D: TRBD2; CDR3: CASRKTSGSWYNEQFF; DNA: TGTGCCAGTAGAAAGACTAGCGGGAGTTGGTACAATGAGCAGTTCTTC
V: TRBV7-6; J: TRBJ1-5; size: NA; D: NA; CDR3: CASSLQGKQPQHF; DNA: TGTGCCAGCAGCTTACAGGGTAAACAGCCCCAGCATTTT
V: TRBV5-1; J: TRBJ1-4; size: NA; D: NA; CDR3: CASSWGRTNEKLFF; DNA: TGCGCCAGCAGCTGGGGGCGAACTAATGAAAAACTGTTTTTT
V: TRBV29-1; J: TRBJ2-1; size: NA; D: NA; CDR3: CSGYGGVDEQFF; DNA: TGCAGCGGGTATGGAGGGGTGGATGAGCAGTTCTTC
V: TRBV9; J: TRBJ2-3; size: NA; D: TRBD2; CDR3: CASSVDSGGTDTQYF; DNA: TGTGCCAGCAGCGTAGATAGCGGGGGCACAGATACGCAGTATTTT
V: TRBV5-1; J: TRBJ2-3; size: once; D: TRBD1; CDR3: CASSADRNTDTQYF; DNA: TGCGCCAGCAGCGCGGACAGGAACACAGATACGCAGTATTTT
V: TRBV5-6; J: TRBJ2-2; size: few; D: NA; CDR3: CASSLNMAGKQSNTGELFF; DNA: TGTGCCAGCAGCTTGAATATGGCAGGGAAACAGTCGAACACCGGGGAGCTGTTTTTT
V: TRBV25-1; J: TRBJ1-1; size: once; D: NA; CDR3: CASSEFQDITEAFF; DNA: TGTGCCAGCAGTGAATTCCAGGACATCACTGAAGCTTTCTTT
V: TRBV7-9; J: TRBJ2-5; size: NA; D: NA; CDR3: CASSPAGETQYF; DNA: TGTGCCAGCAGCCCGGCGGGAGAGACCCAGTACTTC
V: TRBV27; J: TRBJ1-1; size: NA; D: NA; CDR3: CASSDWREAFF; DNA: TGTGCCAGCAGTGACTGGAGGGAAGCTTTCTTT
V: TRBV27; J: TRBJ2-3; size: NA; D: TRBD2; CDR3: CASSELAGVYDTQYF; DNA: TGTGCCAGCAGTGAACTAGCGGGAGTGTATGATACGCAGTATTTT
V: TRBV18; J: TRBJ2-2; size: few; D: TRBD2; CDR3: CASSPELAGVTGELFF; DNA: TGTGCCAGCTCACCGGAACTAGCGGGAGTCACCGGGGAGCTGTTTTTT
V: TRBV7-9; J: TRBJ2-5; size: NA; D: NA; CDR3: CASSLGDTQETQYF; DNA: TGTGCCAGCAGCTTAGGTGACACCCAAGAGACCCAGTACTTC
V: TRBV6-5; J: TRBJ1-2; size: NA; D: TRBD1; CDR3: CASSSQGRYGYTF; DNA: TGTGCCAGCAGTTCACAGGGGCGCTATGGCTACACCTTC
V: TRBV6-4; J: TRBJ2-6; size: NA; D: TRBD1; CDR3: CASSGQGGANVLTF; DNA: TGTGCCAGCAGTGGACAGGGTGGGGCCAACGTCCTGACTTTC
V: TRBV15; J: TRBJ2-4; size: NA; D: TRBD1; CDR3: CATSRVRTGFNIQYF; DNA: TGTGCCACCAGCAGAGTCCGGACAGGGTTCAACATTCAGTACTTC
V: TRBV11-3; J: TRBJ2-5; size: NA; D: NA; CDR3: CASSPEPGHNQETQYF; DNA: TGTGCCAGCAGCCCGGAACCGGGACATAACCAAGAGACCCAGTACTTC
V: TRBV9; J: TRBJ1-1; size: NA; D: NA; CDR3: CASSVAYPGMNTEAFF; DNA: TGTGCCAGCAGCGTAGCTTATCCGGGGATGAACACTGAAGCTTTCTTT
V: TRBV2; J: TRBJ1-3; size: NA; D: NA; CDR3: CASSISGSGNTIYF; DNA: TGTGCCAGCTCAATCTCAGGCTCTGGAAACACCATATATTTT
V: TRBV5-4; J: TRBJ2-5; size: NA; D: NA; CDR3: CASSSRGGQETQYF; DNA: TGTGCCAGCAGCTCGAGGGGGGGGCAAGAGACCCAGTACTTC
V: TRBV7-9; J: TRBJ2-3; size: NA; D: NA; CDR3: CASSLDSGADTQYF; DNA: TGTGCCAGCAGCTTAGACTCAGGGGCGGATACGCAGTATTTT
V: TRBV19; J: TRBJ2-7; size: NA; D: TRBD1; CDR3: CASRTQAGGSYEQYF; DNA: TGTGCCAGTAGAACTCAGGCAGGGGGTTCCTACGAGCAGTACTTC
V: TRBV28; J: TRBJ1-4; size: NA; D: NA; CDR3: CASSPRWGHEKLFF; DNA: TGTGCCAGCAGTCCAAGGTGGGGCCATGAAAAACTGTTTTTT
V: TRBV13; J: TRBJ2-7; size: few; D: TRBD2; CDR3: CASSGPLVAGYEQYF; DNA: TGTGCCAGCAGCGGGCCGTTGGTAGCGGGCTACGAGCAGTACTTC
V: TRBV10-3; J: TRBJ1-5; size: few; D: NA; CDR3: CAIGSDSNQPQHF; DNA: TGTGCCATCGGCAGTGATAGCAATCAGCCCCAGCATTTT
V: TRBV27; J: TRBJ2-2; size: NA; D: TRBD2; CDR3: CASSTLADLPAGELFF; DNA: TGTGCCAGCAGTACCCTAGCGGACCTTCCTGCCGGGGAGCTGTTTTTT
V: TRBV27; J: TRBJ2-7; size: many; D: TRBD1; CDR3: CASSLWGQTPLHEQYF; DNA: TGTGCCAGCAGTTTATGGGGACAGACGCCGCTCCACGAGCAGTACTTC
V: TRBV6-5; J: TRBJ1-3; size: NA; D: NA; CDR3: CASSYPPGGENTIYF; DNA: TGTGCCAGCAGTTACCCCCCCGGGGGTGAAAACACCATATATTTT
V: TRBV25-1; J: TRBJ1-2; size: few; D: TRBD1; CDR3: CASSDPGGIIGYTF; DNA: TGTGCCAGCAGTGACCCAGGGGGCATTATAGGCTACACCTTC
V: TRBV15; J: TRBJ2-1; size: NA; D: TRBD2; CDR3: CATSRVGGAGGGSYNEQFF; DNA: TGTGCCACCAGCAGGGTGGGTGGAGCGGGAGGGGGTTCCTACAATGAGCAGTTCTTC
V: TRBV5-1; J: TRBJ2-7; size: NA; D: TRBD1; CDR3: CASTFTGTGPYEQYF; DNA: TGCGCCAGCACCTTTACAGGGACAGGGCCCTACGAGCAGTACTTC
V: TRBV4-1; J: TRBJ2-7; size: NA; D: TRBD1; CDR3: CASSQATPAGGAGHEQYF; DNA: TGCGCCAGCAGCCAAGCAACCCCCGCAGGGGGCGCGGGCCACGAGCAGTACTTC
V: TRBV5-1; J: TRBJ1-1; size: NA; D: NA; CDR3: CASSLEARNTEAFF; DNA: TGCGCCAGCAGCCTCGAAGCCCGGAACACTGAAGCTTTCTTT
V: TRBV7-9; J: TRBJ1-1; size: NA; D: TRBD1; CDR3: CASRSGTGELGTEAFF; DNA: TGTGCCAGCAGGTCCGGGACAGGGGAACTGGGCACTGAAGCTTTCTTT
V: TRBV6-1; J: TRBJ2-2; size: NA; D: NA; CDR3: CASRPGHNTGELFF; DNA: TGTGCCAGCAGACCGGGACACAACACCGGGGAGCTGTTTTTT
V: TRBV27; J: TRBJ1-4; size: NA; D: NA; CDR3: CASSRYNEKLFF; DNA: TGTGCCAGCAGTCGCTATAATGAAAAACTGTTTTTT
V: TRBV5-1; J: TRBJ1-4; size: NA; D: TRBD1; CDR3: CASSLGTGVYEKLFF; DNA: TGCGCCAGCAGCTTAGGGACAGGGGTGTACGAAAAACTGTTTTTT
V: TRBV29-1; J: TRBJ2-7; size: NA; D: TRBD2; CDR3: CSVEGGLGSYEQYF; DNA: TGCAGCGTTGAAGGGGGACTAGGATCCTACGAGCAGTACTTC
V: TRBV10-1; J: TRBJ2-3; size: NA; D: NA; CDR3: CASSDRSAQDTQYF; DNA: TGCGCCAGCAGTGACCGTAGCGCCCAGGATACGCAGTATTTT
V: TRBV4-1; J: TRBJ2-3; size: NA; D: TRBD2; CDR3: CASSHPRLATLVDTQYF; DNA: TGCGCCAGCAGCCACCCCAGACTAGCCACACTGGTAGATACGCAGTATTTT
V: TRBV5-1; J: TRBJ2-1; size: NA; D: TRBD2; CDR3: CASSLARTSGIYNEQFF; DNA: TGCGCCAGCAGCTTGGCCAGGACTAGCGGGATTTACAATGAGCAGTTCTTC
V: TRBV9; J: TRBJ1-3; size: NA; D: NA; CDR3: CASSVEGDSNTIYF; DNA: TGTGCCAGCAGCGTAGAAGGGGATTCAAACACCATATATTTT
V: TRBV9; J: TRBJ1-4; size: NA; D: TRBD1; CDR3: CASSVSQGARNEKLFF; DNA: TGTGCCAGCAGCGTTAGCCAGGGGGCGAGGAATGAAAAACTGTTTTTT
V: TRBV6-1; J: TRBJ1-3; size: NA; D: NA; CDR3: CASRVGGSGNTIYF; DNA: TGTGCCAGCCGGGTAGGGGGCTCTGGAAACACCATATATTTT
V: TRBV7-6; J: TRBJ2-1; size: NA; D: NA; CDR3: CASSLLSGQYNEQFF; DNA: TGTGCCAGCAGCTTATTAAGCGGGCAATACAATGAGCAGTTCTTC
V: TRBV28; J: TRBJ2-1; size: NA; D: TRBD2; CDR3: CASSLSRGLAGASSYNEQFF; DNA: TGTGCCAGCAGTTTATCTAGGGGACTAGCGGGAGCGAGCTCCTACAATGAGCAGTTCTTC
V: TRBV6-1; J: TRBJ2-7; size: NA; D: NA; CDR3: CASSSYRGEQYF; DNA: TGTGCCAGCAGTTCCTACCGGGGCGAGCAGTACTTC
V: TRBV2; J: TRBJ2-2; size: NA; D: TRBD2; CDR3: CASTPSGRGTGELFF; DNA: TGTGCCAGCACCCCAAGCGGGAGGGGCACCGGGGAGCTGTTTTTT